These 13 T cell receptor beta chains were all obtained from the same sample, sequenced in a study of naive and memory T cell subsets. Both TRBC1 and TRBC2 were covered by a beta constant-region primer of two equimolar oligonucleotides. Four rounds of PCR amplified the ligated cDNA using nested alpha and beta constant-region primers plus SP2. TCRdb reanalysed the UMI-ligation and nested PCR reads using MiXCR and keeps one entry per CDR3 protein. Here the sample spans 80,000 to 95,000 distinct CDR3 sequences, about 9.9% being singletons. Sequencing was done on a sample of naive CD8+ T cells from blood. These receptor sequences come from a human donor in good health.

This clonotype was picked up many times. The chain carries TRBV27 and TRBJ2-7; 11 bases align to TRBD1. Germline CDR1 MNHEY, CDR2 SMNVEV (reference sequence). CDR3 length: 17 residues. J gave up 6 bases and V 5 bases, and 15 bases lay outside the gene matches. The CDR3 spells CASSQLLTGQGAGEQYF. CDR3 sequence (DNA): TGTGCCAGCAGTCAACTTCTCACCGGACAGGGGGCGGGCGAGCAGTACTTC.

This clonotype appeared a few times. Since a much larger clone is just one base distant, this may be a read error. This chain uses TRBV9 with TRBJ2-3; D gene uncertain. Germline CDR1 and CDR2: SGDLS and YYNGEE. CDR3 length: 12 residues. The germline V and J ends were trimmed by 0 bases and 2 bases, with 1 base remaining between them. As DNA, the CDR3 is TGTGCCAGCAGCGTAGACACAGATACGCAGTATTTT. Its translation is CASSVDTDTQYF.

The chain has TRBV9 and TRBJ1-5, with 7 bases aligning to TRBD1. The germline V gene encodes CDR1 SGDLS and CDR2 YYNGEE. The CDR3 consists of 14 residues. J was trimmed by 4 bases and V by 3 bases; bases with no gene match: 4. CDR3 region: CASSGGTENQPQHF. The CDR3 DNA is TGTGCCAGCAGCGGAGGGACAGAAAATCAGCCCCAGCATTTT. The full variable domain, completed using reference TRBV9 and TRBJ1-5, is DSGVTQTPKHLITATGQRVTLRCSPRSGDLSVYWYQQSLDQGLQFLIQYYNGEERAKGNILERFSAQQFPDLHSELNLSSLELGDSALYFCASSGGTENQPQHFGDGTRLSIL.

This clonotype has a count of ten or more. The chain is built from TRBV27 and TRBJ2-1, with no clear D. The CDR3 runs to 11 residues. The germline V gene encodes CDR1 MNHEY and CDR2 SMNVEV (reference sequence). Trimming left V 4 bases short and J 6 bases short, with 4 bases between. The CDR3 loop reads CASSWGNEQFF. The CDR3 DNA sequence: TGTGCCAGCAGTTGGGGCAATGAGCAGTTCTTC.

CDR3 bases: TGCAGTGCTAGAGATCCGCGACAGAGAAACAATGAGCAGTTCTTC. It yields the protein CSARDPRQRNNEQFF. The chain recombines TRBV20-1 with TRBJ2-1; weak D call: TRBD1 (5 bases). Germline loops: CDR1 DFQATT, CDR2 SNEGSKA (reference sequence). Trimming removed 0 bases at V and 5 bases at J, with 14 bases between. CDR3 size: 15 residues.

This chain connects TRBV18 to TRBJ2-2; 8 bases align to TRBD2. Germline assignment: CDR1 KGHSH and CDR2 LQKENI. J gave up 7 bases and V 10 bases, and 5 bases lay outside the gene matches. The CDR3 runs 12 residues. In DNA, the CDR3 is TGTGCCATCACTCGGGAGGGCGGGGAGCTGTTTTTT. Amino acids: CAITREGGELFF.

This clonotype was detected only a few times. The CDR3 DNA is TGTGCCAGCAGTTTAATGGGAGGGTTCCACACCGGGGAGCTGTTTTTT. This codes for CASSLMGGFHTGELFF. This chain links TRBV12-3 or TRBV12-4 with TRBJ2-2; 7 nucleotides align to TRBD2. This CDR3 contains 16 residues. J gave up 3 bases and V 2 bases, and 6 bases lay outside the gene matches.

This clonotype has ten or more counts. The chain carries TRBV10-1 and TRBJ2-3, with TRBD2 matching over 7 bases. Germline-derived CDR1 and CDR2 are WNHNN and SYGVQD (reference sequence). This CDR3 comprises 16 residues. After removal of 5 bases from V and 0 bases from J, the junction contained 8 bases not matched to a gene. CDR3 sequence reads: CASSPGLAESTDTQYF. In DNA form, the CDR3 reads TGCGCCAGCAGTCCAGGCCTAGCGGAGAGCACAGATACGCAGTATTTT.

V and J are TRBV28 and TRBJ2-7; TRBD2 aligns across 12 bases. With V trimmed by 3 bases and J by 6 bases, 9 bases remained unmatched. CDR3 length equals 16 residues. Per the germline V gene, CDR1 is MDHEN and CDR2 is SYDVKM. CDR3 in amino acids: CASSLPSTSGRGEQYF. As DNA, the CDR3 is TGTGCCAGCAGTTTGCCATCGACTAGCGGGAGAGGCGAGCAGTACTTC.

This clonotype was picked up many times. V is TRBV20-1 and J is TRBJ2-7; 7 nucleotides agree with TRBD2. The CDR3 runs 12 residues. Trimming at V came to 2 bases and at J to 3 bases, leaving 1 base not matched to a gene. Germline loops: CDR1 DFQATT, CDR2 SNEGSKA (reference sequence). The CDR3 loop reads CSARKRDYEQYF. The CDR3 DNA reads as TGCAGTGCTAGAAAGCGGGACTACGAGCAGTACTTC.

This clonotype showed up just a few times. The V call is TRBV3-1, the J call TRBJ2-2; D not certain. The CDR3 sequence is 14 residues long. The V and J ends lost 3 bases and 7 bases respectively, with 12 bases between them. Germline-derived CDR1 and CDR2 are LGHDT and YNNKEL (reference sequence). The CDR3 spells CASSQPELGGELFF. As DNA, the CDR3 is TGTGCCAGCAGCCAGCCCGAATTAGGCGGGGAGCTGTTTTTT.

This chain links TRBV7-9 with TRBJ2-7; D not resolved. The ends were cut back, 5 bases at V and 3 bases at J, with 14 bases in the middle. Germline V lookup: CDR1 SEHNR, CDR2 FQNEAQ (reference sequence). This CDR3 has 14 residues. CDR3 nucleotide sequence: TGTGCCAGCAGCCCAGGTGTGGGCGGCTACGAGCAGTACTTC. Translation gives CASSPGVGGYEQYF. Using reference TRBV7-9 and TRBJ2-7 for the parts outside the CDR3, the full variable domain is DTGVSQNPRHKITKRGQNVTFRCDPISEHNRLYWYRQTLGQGPEFLTYFQNEAQLEKSRLLSDRFSAERPKGSFSTLEIQRTEQGDSAMYLCASSPGVGGYEQYFGPGTRLTVT.

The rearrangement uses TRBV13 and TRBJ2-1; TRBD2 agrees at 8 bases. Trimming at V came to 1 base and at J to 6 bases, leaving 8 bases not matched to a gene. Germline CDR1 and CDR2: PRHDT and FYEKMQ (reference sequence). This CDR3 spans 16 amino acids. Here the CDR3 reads CASSLEAGGYANEQFF. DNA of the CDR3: TGTGCCAGCAGCTTAGAGGCGGGAGGCTACGCCAATGAGCAGTTCTTC.